Below, 19 T cell receptor beta chains from the same sample are listed, as sequenced in a study of T cells after somatic rescue of genetic block. Clones were read by immunoSEQ multiplex PCR, and TCRdb kept only the in-frame ones, dropping some. The table shows more than 10,000 clones, with more than 65% occurring only once. What was sequenced was peripheral blood mononuclear cells (PBMCs). The origin of the receptors is a boy younger than 18.

The chain joins TRBV28 to TRBJ2-1, with TRBD2 matching 11 bases. Germline CDR1 is MDHEN and CDR2 is SYDVKM. This CDR3 has 15 amino acids. V gave up 4 bases and J gave up 5 bases; unmatched junction bases: 4. In DNA form, the CDR3 reads TGTGCCAGCAGTTCAGCGGGACTAGCGGACAATGAGCAGTTCTTC. Amino acids: CASSSAGLADNEQFF.

This chain uses TRBV5-2 with TRBJ2-7; the D call in the table, TRBD1, was not verified against the DNA. TRBV5-2 is a listed pseudogene. The CDR3 consists of 18 residues. The CDR3 loop reads CASSLGQGDQRISYEQYF. The CDR3 nucleotides are TGTGCCAGCAGCTTAGGACAGGGGGACCAGCGGATTTCCTACGAGCAGTACTTC.

This clone appeared a few times. The V call is TRBV9, the J call TRBJ2-1; 11 bases agree with TRBD2. CDR3 length: 15 residues. After removal of 0 bases from V and 7 bases from J, the junction contained 3 bases not matched to a gene. The germline gives CDR1 SGDLS, CDR2 YYNGEE. CDR3 coding DNA: TGTGCCAGCAGCGTAGGGACTAGCGGGCGAAATGAGCAGTTCTTC. The encoded protein is CASSVGTSGRNEQFF.

The chain joins TRBV2 to TRBJ1-4, with D hard to call. CDR3 length equals 14 residues. The germline V gene encodes CDR1 SNHLY and CDR2 FYNNEI. V was pared by 3 bases and J by 7 bases, with 12 bases between. CDR3 DNA sequence: TGTGCCAGCAGTGATTTGAGGAAAGGTGAAAAACTGTTTTTT. It is translated as CASSDLRKGEKLFF.

This clone was seen a few times. The chain uses TRBV4-1 and TRBJ1-2; D is undetermined. The V end lost 3 bases, the J end lost 8 bases, and 16 bases lay between the germline ends. CDR1 is MGHRA and CDR2 is YSYEKL in the germline V gene. There are 14 residues in the CDR3. The CDR3, as DNA: TGCGCCAGCAGCCAGAGGTCTTTGGGTTGGGGCTACACCTTC. Its translation is CASSQRSLGWGYTF.

This chain connects TRBV5-5 to TRBJ2-7, with a possible D match to TRBD2 (6 bases). V lost 3 bases and J 5 bases, leaving 15 bases between the germline ends. The CDR3 is 14 residues long. Germline V gives CDR1 SGHKS, CDR2 YYEKEE (reference sequence). DNA of the CDR3: TGTGCCAGCAGCTCAACGGGGGTATCCCACGAGCAGTACTTC. This translates into CASSSTGVSHEQYF. The full variable domain, completed using reference TRBV5-5 and TRBJ2-7, is DAGVTQSPTHLIKTRGQQVTLRCSPISGHKSVSWYQQVLGQGPQFIFQYYEKEERGRGNFPDRFSARQFPNYSSELNVNALLLGDSALYLCASSSTGVSHEQYFGPGTRLTVT.

The rearrangement links TRBV7-8 to TRBJ2-5; a possible D gene is TRBD1 (5 bases). Germline V gene data show CDR1 as SGHVS and CDR2 as FQNEAQ. V lost 4 bases to trimming and J lost 5 bases, with 5 bases between them. The CDR3 is 11 residues long. CDR3 in DNA: TGTGCCAGCAGCTCAGGGGAGACCCAGTACTTC. Encoded protein: CASSSGETQYF. Complete variable domain (other parts from reference TRBV7-8 and TRBJ2-5): GAGVSQSPRYKVAKRGQDVALRCDPISGHVSLFWYQQALGQGPEFLTYFQNEAQLDKSGLPSDRFFAERPEGSVSTLKIQRTQQEDSAVYLCASSSGETQYFGPGTRLLVL.

J is TRBJ2-7 and V is TRBV13; the D gene is possibly TRBD2 (5 bases). The CDR3 covers 12 residues. Germline CDR1 reads PRHDT; CDR2 reads FYEKMQ (reference sequence). Trimming cost V 1 base and J 6 bases, with 7 bases left between them. The DNA of the CDR3 is TGTGCCAGCAGCTTAGAGCGGTCCGAGCAGTACTTC. Amino acid sequence: CASSLERSEQYF. The full variable domain, its missing parts supplied by reference TRBV13 and TRBJ2-7, is AAGVIQSPRHLIKEKRETATLKCYPIPRHDTVYWYQQGPGQDPQFLISFYEKMQSDKGSIPDRFSAQQFSDYHSELNMSSLELGDSALYFCASSLERSEQYFGPGTRLTVT.

This clone has only a few counts. For the CDR3, the DNA is TGTGCCAGCAGTGCCCGAACCGGGACAACTAATGAAAAACTGTTTTTT. Its protein is CASSARTGTTNEKLFF. The gene calls are TRBV2 and TRBJ1-4; D call uncertain. Germline V gene lookup returns CDR1 SNHLY and CDR2 FYNNEI. V was cut by 4 bases and J by 0 bases, with 12 bases left in between. The CDR3 contains 16 residues. Using reference TRBV2 and TRBJ1-4 for the parts outside the CDR3, the full variable domain is EPEVTQTPSHQVTQMGQEVILRCVPISNHLYFYWYRQILGQKVEFLVSFYNNEISEKSEIFDDQFSVERPDGSNFTLKIRSTKLEDSAMYFCASSARTGTTNEKLFFGSGTQLSVL.

This chain joins TRBV30 and TRBJ2-7; D not resolved. Trimming removed 2 bases from V and 7 bases from J, with 15 bases in between. Germline V gives CDR1 GTSNPN, CDR2 SVGIG (reference sequence). CDR3 size: 13 residues. The CDR3 protein is CAWSPGQASEQYF. The CDR3 coding sequence is TGTGCCTGGAGTCCCGGGCAGGCCTCGGAGCAGTACTTC.

This chain joins TRBV28 and TRBJ2-7; a weak D match, TRBD1 (7 bases). Trimming shortened V by 7 bases and J by 3 bases, and 19 bases separated the two germline ends. The CDR3 extends over 15 amino acids. Germline values: CDR1 MDHEN, CDR2 SYDVKM. The CDR3 spells CASTPGGQPLYEQYF. Here the CDR3 DNA reads TGTGCCAGCACCCCCGGGGGACAGCCCCTCTACGAGCAGTACTTC.

The V and J genes are TRBV5-1 and TRBJ2-1, with D possibly matching TRBD2 (5 bases). The CDR3 runs to 14 residues. Per the germline V gene, CDR1 is SGHRS and CDR2 is YFSETQ. V was trimmed by 2 bases and J by 0 bases, leaving 6 bases between them. This CDR3 reads CASSLDYSYNEQFF. The CDR3 nucleotides read TGCGCCAGCAGCTTAGACTACTCCTACAATGAGCAGTTCTTC. The complete variable domain, with remaining parts taken from reference TRBV5-1 and TRBJ2-1, reads KAGVTQTPRYLIKTRGQQVTLSCSPISGHRSVSWYQQTPGQGLQFLFEYFSETQRNKGNFPGRFSGRQFSNSRSEMNVSTLELGDSALYLCASSLDYSYNEQFFGPGTRLTVL.

V usage is TRBV21-1 and J usage is TRBJ1-6. TRBV21-1 is designated a pseudogene. The CDR3 contains 18 residues. The CDR3 loop is CASSKLRFGVVYNSPLHF. As DNA, the CDR3 is TGTGCCAGCAGCAAGTTAAGATTTGGGGTTGTGTATAATTCACCCCTCCACTTT.

This clone was counted once. The rearrangement joins TRBV11-3 to TRBJ2-3; TRBD2 might be the D (5 bases). Deletions cut 5 bases from V and 2 bases from J, with 11 bases between. Germline V gene lookup returns CDR1 SGHNT and CDR2 YENEEA. The CDR3 sequence is 14 residues long. The CDR3 region has the DNA TGTGCCAGCAGCCCCGGCGGGCCCACAGATACGCAGTATTTT. As protein: CASSPGGPTDTQYF. Looking up the rest from reference TRBV11-3 and TRBJ2-3 gives the full variable domain: EAGVVQSPRYKIIEKKQPVAFWCNPISGHNTLYWYLQNLGQGPELLIRYENEEAVDDSQLPKDRFSAERLKGVDSTLKIQPAELGDSAVYLCASSPGGPTDTQYFGPGTRLTVL.

This clone has just a few counts. This chain links TRBV6-1 with TRBJ1-5, with a tentative D call TRBD1 (6 bases). Trimming removed 8 bases at V and 0 bases at J, with 14 bases between. Germline CDR1 and CDR2: MNHNS and SASEGT. CDR3 length: 15 residues. Written as DNA, the CDR3 is TGTGCCAGCCCAGCAGGGGTCTATAGCAATCAGCCCCAGCATTTT. Amino acids: CASPAGVYSNQPQHF.

V is TRBV23-1 and J is TRBJ1-3; 7 nucleotides align to TRBD1. TRBV23-1 is marked as an open reading frame, function uncertain. The CDR3 length is 16 residues. The V and J ends lost 0 bases and 0 bases, in that order; junction bases with no gene match: 2. As DNA, the CDR3 is TGCGCCAGCAGTCAATCGACAGGGAACTCTGGAAACACCATATATTTT. Translation gives CASSQSTGNSGNTIYF.

This clone was seen only once. This rearrangement joins TRBV11-3 to TRBJ2-7, with D unresolved. Trimming cost V 2 bases and J 1 base, with 9 bases left between them. Per germline, CDR1 SGHNT and CDR2 YENEEA. The CDR3 spans 14 residues. This CDR3 is CASSLSHLSYEQYF. The CDR3 nucleotides read TGTGCCAGCAGCTTATCCCACCTATCCTACGAGCAGTACTTC.

V gene TRBV18 combines with J gene TRBJ2-2; 8 bases are a match to TRBD2. Per the germline V gene, CDR1 is KGHSH and CDR2 is LQKENI. Trimming removed 4 bases from V and 5 bases from J; junction bases left unmatched: 6. This CDR3 is built from 15 residues. This CDR3 reads CASSRSGSQTGELFF. CDR3 bases: TGTGCCAGCTCACGGAGCGGGAGCCAAACCGGGGAGCTGTTTTTT.

The V call is TRBV13, the J call TRBJ2-7, with 11 bases matching TRBD1. This CDR3 spans 15 amino acids. CDR1 and CDR2 (germline): PRHDT, FYEKMQ (reference sequence). V shed 5 bases, J shed 5 bases, and the junction held 8 bases outside the gene matches. CDR3 loop: CASSTRTGGFHEQYF. The CDR3 coding sequence is TGTGCCAGCAGCACACGGACAGGGGGCTTCCACGAGCAGTACTTC.